A single sample is the source of the 27 T cell receptor beta chains below, sequenced in a study of blood T cell repertoires in COVID-19 (dated by TCRdb to about 2020). Receptor amplification or capture employed the immunoSEQ multiplex PCR assay. TCRdb retrieved this table from immuneACCESS and kept in-frame rearrangements only. Not all clones are present; in checked studies, unresolved V genes account for under half, and no reason is known for the remainder. This sample holds about 90,000 clones; roughly three quarters were observed only once. The ten largest clones capture around a tenth of the sample. Specimen: peripheral blood. The receptors come from a woman older than 75 with acute or convalescent COVID-19.

The chain combines TRBV9 with TRBJ2-3, with 8 bases identical to TRBD2. Germline trimming cut 4 bases from V and 0 bases from J; bases unmatched to any gene: 7. Germline V CDR1 and CDR2: SGDLS, YYNGEE. The CDR3 has 16 residues. CDR3 loop: CASSTGASGSTDTQYF. The CDR3 DNA follows: TGTGCCAGCAGCACCGGGGCTAGCGGGAGCACAGATACGCAGTATTTT.

This clone occurred once. The J gene is TRBJ2-7, the V gene TRBV5-1; D gene ambiguous. This CDR3 has 13 amino acids. V was cut by 2 bases and J by 1 base, with 7 bases left in between. Germline V gene lookup returns CDR1 SGHRS and CDR2 YFSETQ. The CDR3, as DNA: TGCGCCAGCAGCTTTCAGGCTTCCTACGAGCAGTACTTC. Translating it yields CASSFQASYEQYF.

The J gene is TRBJ2-7, the V gene TRBV7-2; D is unclear. This CDR3 spans 11 amino acids. V shed 3 bases and J shed 3 bases, with 3 bases lying between them. CDR1 SGHTA and CDR2 FQGNSA come from the germline V gene. The CDR3 loop is CASSLSYEQYF. The CDR3 coding sequence is TGTGCCAGCAGCTTGAGCTACGAGCAGTACTTC.

This chain connects TRBV15 to TRBJ1-2; 10 bases map to TRBD1. With V trimmed by 2 bases and J by 2 bases, 5 bases remained unmatched. The CDR3 consists of 16 residues. Looked up from germline, CDR1 is LNHNV and CDR2 is YYDKDF (reference sequence). CDR3 DNA sequence: TGTGCCACCAGCAGAATCGGGACAGGGGACAACTATGGCTACACCTTC. Translating gives CATSRIGTGDNYGYTF.

In its sample, this clone was seen many times. V is TRBV6-1 and J is TRBJ1-2; TRBD1 is a possible D gene (6 bases). V was shortened by 2 bases and J by 7 bases, with 8 bases between the two germline ends. This CDR3 has 12 amino acids. CDR1 and CDR2 (germline): MNHNS, SASEGT. The CDR3 DNA reads TGTGCCAGCAGTGAAATCAGGGGTGGCTACACCTTC. This sequence encodes CASSEIRGGYTF.

V usage is TRBV3-1 (or the pseudogene TRBV3-2) and J usage is TRBJ2-5; 9 bases are shared with TRBD1. From germline, CDR1 is LGHDT and CDR2 YNNKEL (reference sequence). Trimming cost V 0 bases and J 7 bases; bases outside gene matches: 3. This CDR3 is 14 amino acids long. The CDR3 is CASSQDLGQGTQYF. The CDR3 DNA follows: TGTGCCAGCAGCCAAGATTTGGGACAGGGGACCCAGTACTTC.

The chain joins TRBV6-5 to TRBJ2-1; 10 bases agree with TRBD2. The CDR3 length is 15 residues. Germline V gene data show CDR1 as MNHEY and CDR2 as SVGAGI. With V trimmed by 2 bases and J by 8 bases, 6 bases remained unmatched. CDR3 loop: CASSYGLAGVDEQFF. CDR3 nucleotides: TGTGCCAGCAGTTACGGCCTAGCGGGAGTCGATGAGCAGTTCTTC.

This clone came up a few times. The DNA for the CDR3 is TGTGCCAGCAGCTTGGGACAGGGGGCCTACGAGCAGTACTTC. Amino acid sequence: CASSLGQGAYEQYF. This chain connects TRBV5-8 to TRBJ2-7; 9 bases fit TRBD1. From germline, CDR1 is SGHTS and CDR2 YDEGEE. The junction had 0 bases not matched to a gene; V was cut back by 0 bases and J by 2 bases. The CDR3 contains 14 residues.

This clone was counted a few times. The J gene is TRBJ2-7, the V gene TRBV2, with 7 bases fitting TRBD1. The germline CDR1 and CDR2 sequences are SNHLY and FYNNEI. The CDR3 contains 14 residues. V trimming: 5 bases; J trimming: 9 bases; junction bases outside the gene matches: 13. In nucleotides, the CDR3 is TGTGCCAGCAGTCCCCCCCTACAGGGGTCGGTGCAGTACTTC. This gives the protein CASSPPLQGSVQYF.

This clone was seen ten or more times. This rearrangement joins TRBV4-2 to TRBJ2-2, with a tentative D call TRBD1 (6 bases). The CDR3 is 17 residues long. V shed 0 bases and J shed 0 bases, with 11 bases lying between them. From germline, CDR1 is LGHNA and CDR2 YNFKEQ. CDR3 coding DNA: TGTGCCAGCAGCCAAGATTATGAGGGGGCGAACACCGGGGAGCTGTTTTTT. It yields the protein CASSQDYEGANTGELFF.

On this clone: This sample includes further DNA sequences coding for the same CDR3. J is TRBJ2-5 and V is TRBV5-4; D is perhaps TRBD2 (5 bases). This CDR3 comprises 14 residues. The germline V and J ends were trimmed by 5 bases and 1 base, with 12 bases remaining between them. Germline CDR1 reads SGHNT; CDR2 reads YYREEE (reference sequence). CDR3 nucleotides: TGTGCCAGCAGTACTTTTAGCGCCCAAGAGACCCAGTACTTC. Translated, it gives CASSTFSAQETQYF.

The chain joins TRBV5-3 to TRBJ1-5; 7 bases are a match to TRBD1. TRBV5-3 is given ORF status, its function remaining uncertain. The CDR3 runs to 13 residues. Trimming removed 4 bases from V and 5 bases from J; junction bases left unmatched: 3. The CDR3 here is CARSATGDQPQHF. The CDR3 region has the DNA TGTGCCAGAAGCGCAACAGGGGATCAGCCCCAGCATTTT.

The gene calls are TRBV7-8 and TRBJ1-3; D possibly corresponds to TRBD1 (6 bases). Trimming stripped 1 base from V and 0 bases from J, with 10 bases between. The V gene's germline CDR1 is SGHVS and CDR2 FQNEAQ. The CDR3 is made up of 16 amino acids. The CDR3 loop is CASSLGTAISGNTIYF. Here the CDR3 DNA reads TGTGCCAGCAGCTTAGGGACAGCTATCTCTGGAAACACCATATATTTT.

V and J are TRBV4-3 and TRBJ2-3; TRBD2 aligns across 9 bases. Germline loops: CDR1 LGHNA, CDR2 YSLEER. This CDR3 has 16 amino acids. The V segment lost 4 bases and the J segment 2 bases; nucleotides outside the gene matches: 7. CDR3 DNA: TGCGCCAGCAGCCGAGACTGGACTAGCGTCACAGATACGCAGTATTTT. Translated: CASSRDWTSVTDTQYF.

CDR3 coding DNA: TGCGCCAGCAGCCCAAGAAGGACTAGCGGGAGGGCCGCCCAAGAGACCCAGTACTTC. Residues: CASSPRRTSGRAAQETQYF. The chain combines TRBV4-3 with TRBJ2-5; 15 bases line up with TRBD2. The germline gives CDR1 LGHNA, CDR2 YSLEER. The CDR3 is made up of 19 amino acids. V lost 4 bases and J lost 1; bases outside the gene matches: 10.

V and J are TRBV7-9 and TRBJ2-1; 9 nucleotides match TRBD1. In germline, CDR1 is SEHNR, CDR2 FQNEAQ (reference sequence). The length of the CDR3 is 19 residues. Trimming removed 1 base from V and 6 bases from J; junction bases left unmatched: 16. The CDR3 nucleotides read TGTGCCAGCAGCTTAGGTTCTTTATTGGGACAGGGTTTCGGCAATGAGCAGTTCTTC. Translated, it gives CASSLGSLLGQGFGNEQFF.

The J gene is TRBJ1-3, the V gene TRBV6-5; D not resolved. Germline lookup yields CDR1 MNHEY and CDR2 SVGAGI. V was pared by 8 bases and J by 0 bases, with 8 bases between. The CDR3 runs to 13 residues. CDR3 sequence reads: CASGPNSGNTIYF. Written as DNA, the CDR3 is TGTGCCAGCGGGCCAAACTCTGGAAACACCATATATTTT.

V usage is TRBV12-5 and J usage is TRBJ2-1, with D perhaps TRBD1 (5 bases). The V and J ends lost 1 base and 2 bases respectively, with 6 bases between them. The germline V gene has CDR1 LGHNT and CDR2 FRNRAP. CDR3 length: 14 amino acids. CDR3 DNA sequence: TGTGCTAGTGGTTTGGGGGGCACCTACAATGAGCAGTTCTTC. Translated: CASGLGGTYNEQFF.

The chain links TRBV14 to TRBJ2-1; a possible D gene is TRBD1 (5 bases). The CDR3 spans 19 residues. With 0 bases removed from V and 2 bases from J, the gap between germline ends came to 20 bases. Germline V gives CDR1 SGHDN, CDR2 FVKESK. The CDR3 region is CASSQERVRADTPYNEQFF. CDR3 DNA sequence: TGTGCCAGCAGCCAAGAAAGAGTCAGGGCAGACACTCCCTACAATGAGCAGTTCTTC.

V usage is TRBV9 and J usage is TRBJ1-5; D remains ambiguous. Germline CDR1 and CDR2: SGDLS and YYNGEE. The CDR3 has 13 amino acids. The V and J ends lost 4 bases and 0 bases respectively, with 5 bases between them. CDR3 nucleotides: TGTGCCAGCAGCCTCGGTAGCAATCAGCCCCAGCATTTT. Its protein product is CASSLGSNQPQHF. Full variable domain (remainder filled in from reference TRBV9 and TRBJ1-5): DSGVTQTPKHLITATGQRVTLRCSPRSGDLSVYWYQQSLDQGLQFLIQYYNGEERAKGNILERFSAQQFPDLHSELNLSSLELGDSALYFCASSLGSNQPQHFGDGTRLSIL.

This clone was observed once. V gene TRBV29-1 combines with J gene TRBJ2-5; D may be TRBD2 (5 bases). The CDR3 is 12 residues long. Deletions cut 4 bases from V and 5 bases from J, with 11 bases between. Per the germline V gene, CDR1 is SQVTM and CDR2 is ANQGSEA. The CDR3 DNA is TGCAGCGTTGCACCAGAGCGGGAGACCCAGTACTTC. Translated, it gives CSVAPERETQYF.

The gene calls are TRBV18 and TRBJ2-3, with 9 positions matching TRBD1. J was trimmed by 4 bases and V by 3 bases; bases with no gene match: 2. The CDR3 runs 14 residues. Germline CDR1 and CDR2: KGHSH and LQKENI. The CDR3 nucleotides read TGTGCCAGCTCACCCGGACAGGGGCCAGATACGCAGTATTTT. Its protein is CASSPGQGPDTQYF.

J is TRBJ1-1 and V is TRBV2; no definite D call. V was pared by 7 bases and J by 0 bases, with 9 bases between. This CDR3 has 13 amino acids. The V gene's germline CDR1 is SNHLY and CDR2 FYNNEI. Here the CDR3 reads CASNSFMNTEAFF. The CDR3 coding sequence is TGTGCCAGCAACAGTTTCATGAACACTGAAGCTTTCTTT.

This sequence joins TRBV18 and TRBJ2-3, with TRBD2 matching over 10 bases. The CDR3 totals 16 residues. V lost 0 bases and J lost 5; bases outside the gene matches: 5. Germline V lookup: CDR1 KGHSH, CDR2 LQKENI. CDR3 protein: CASSPPSSGRIDTQYF. DNA of the CDR3: TGTGCCAGCTCACCACCCTCTAGCGGGAGAATAGATACGCAGTATTTT.

The genes are TRBV2 and TRBJ2-2; tentative D call: TRBD2 (6 bases). The CDR3 runs to 14 residues. CDR1 SNHLY and CDR2 FYNNEI come from the germline V gene. V was clipped by 10 bases and J by 5 bases, with 17 bases between them. CDR3 sequence: CATRLYGGTGELFF. In DNA form, the CDR3 reads TGTGCCACCCGCCTTTACGGGGGAACCGGGGAGCTGTTTTTT. The full variable domain, completed using reference TRBV2 and TRBJ2-2, is EPEVTQTPSHQVTQMGQEVILRCVPISNHLYFYWYRQILGQKVEFLVSFYNNEISEKSEIFDDQFSVERPDGSNFTLKIRSTKLEDSAMYFCATRLYGGTGELFFGEGSRLTVL.

The rearrangement links TRBV6-2 or TRBV6-3 to TRBJ2-5; 7 nucleotides align to TRBD1. Germline-derived CDR1 and CDR2 are MNHEY and SVGEGT. The V and J ends lost 3 bases and 5 bases, in that order; junction bases with no gene match: 9. CDR3 length: 15 amino acids. CDR3 coding DNA: TGTGCCAGCAGTTATATGGCAGGGGGTTCGGAGACCCAGTACTTC. As protein: CASSYMAGGSETQYF.

The gene calls are TRBV5-1 and TRBJ1-5; 10 bases are a match to TRBD1. V shed 4 bases, J shed 7 bases, and the junction held 5 bases outside the gene matches. The CDR3 covers 14 residues. Germline assignment: CDR1 SGHRS and CDR2 YFSETQ. The CDR3 region is CASSPGQGVQPQHF. In nucleotides, the CDR3 is TGCGCCAGCAGCCCCGGACAGGGGGTACAGCCCCAGCATTTT.